One and the same sample provided the 28 T cell receptor beta chains below, sequenced in a study of Graves' ophthalmopathy and Graves' hyperthyroidism. RNA transcripts were the template, and TCR beta CDR3 regions were amplified from them. HTBI-primed first-round RT-PCR preceded second-round multiplex PCR. TCRdb re-analysed the multiplex PCR reads in MiXCR, keeping a single row per CDR3 protein. The sample has about 220,000 distinct CDR3 sequences; approximately 21% are singletons. Sequenced sample: peripheral blood. These receptors originate from a woman in her fifties or sixties with Graves' ophthalmopathy.

This clonotype was detected ten times or more. This rearrangement joins TRBV7-9 to TRBJ1-1; D is ambiguous. Germline CDR1 reads SEHNR; CDR2 reads FQNEAQ (reference sequence). The V end was cut by 5 bases, the J end by 7 bases, with 11 bases between. CDR3 length: 12 amino acids. CDR3 loop: CASSLMDIEAFF. In nucleotides, the CDR3 is TGTGCCAGCAGCCTAATGGATATTGAAGCTTTCTTT.

This clonotype was observed at least ten times. Here the CDR3 DNA reads TGTGCCAGTAGTATATTAGGGAATCAGCCCCAGCATTTT. This encodes CASSILGNQPQHF. The chain employs TRBV19 and TRBJ1-5; D unresolved. The CDR3 length is 13 residues. Trimming took 2 bases from V and 4 from J, leaving 6 bases between them. Looked up from germline, CDR1 is LNHDA and CDR2 is SQIVND (reference sequence).

This clonotype appeared many times. The genes are TRBV2 and TRBJ1-1, with 8 bases matching TRBD1. CDR3 length: 13 residues. Per germline, CDR1 SNHLY and CDR2 FYNNEI. The trim removed 10 bases at V and 4 bases at J, leaving 8 bases unmatched. The CDR3 DNA reads TGTGCCAAGGACAGGGATCGTGGCACTGAAGCTTTCTTT. It is translated as CAKDRDRGTEAFF.

This clonotype was detected many times. The rearrangement joins TRBV11-2 to TRBJ2-7; 11 nucleotides match TRBD2. The V gene's germline CDR1 is SGHAT and CDR2 FQNNGV. V lost 5 bases to trimming and J lost 4 bases; unmatched junction nucleotides: 10. CDR3 length: 16 residues. The CDR3 reads CASSPRASGRMYEQYF. Here the CDR3 DNA reads TGTGCCAGCAGCCCCCGGGCTAGCGGGAGGATGTACGAGCAGTACTTC.

The genes are TRBV6-2 or TRBV6-3 and TRBJ2-2; D call uncertain. CDR1 is MNHEY, CDR2 SVGEGT, per germline. CDR3 length equals 14 residues. The V end lost 4 bases, the J end lost 4 bases, and 10 bases lay between the germline ends. CDR3: CASSWIVLTGELFF. The CDR3 DNA sequence: TGTGCCAGCAGTTGGATTGTTCTCACCGGGGAGCTGTTTTTT.

This clonotype was counted many times. The chain couples TRBV24-1 to TRBJ2-2, with 8 bases identical to TRBD2. CDR3 length: 19 amino acids. J lost 4 bases, V lost 3 bases, and 15 bases had no gene match. The V gene's germline CDR1 is KGHDR and CDR2 SFDVKD. The CDR3 DNA follows: TGTGCCACCAGTGATCCCCCCGGTTCGAACGGGAGGGCCACCGGGGAGCTGTTTTTT. It codes for CATSDPPGSNGRATGELFF.

This clonotype was recorded at least ten times. The chain combines TRBV27 with TRBJ2-7; D gene ambiguous. The CDR3 is made up of 12 amino acids. Trimming cost V 6 bases and J 3 bases, with 9 bases left between them. Germline loops: CDR1 MNHEY, CDR2 SMNVEV (reference sequence). The CDR3, as DNA: TGTGCCAGCAGGGGAACATTCTACGAGCAGTACTTC. Protein: CASRGTFYEQYF.

There are many counts of this clonotype. V is TRBV2 and J is TRBJ1-2; D uncertain. CDR1 is SNHLY, CDR2 FYNNEI, per germline. This CDR3 is built from 12 residues. The V gene lost 8 bases and the J gene lost 0 bases, with 7 bases spanning the gap. CDR3 protein: CASSGSNYGYTF. In DNA form, the CDR3 reads TGTGCCAGCTCCGGATCTAACTATGGCTACACCTTC.

This chain links TRBV19 with TRBJ1-1; D not certain. Germline loops: CDR1 LNHDA, CDR2 SQIVND (reference sequence). The CDR3 is 14 amino acids. Between the trimmed V and J ends, which lost 3 bases and 0 bases, there was a span of 8 bases. In nucleotides, the CDR3 is TGTGCCAGTAGTATGTTCGGATTGAACACTGAAGCTTTCTTT. It codes for CASSMFGLNTEAFF.

This clonotype has a count of ten or more. V gene TRBV2 combines with J gene TRBJ1-6, with TRBD1 matching 8 bases. Trimming took 4 bases from V and 9 from J; bases not matched to a gene: 5. The CDR3 has 14 residues. Germline-derived CDR1 and CDR2 are SNHLY and FYNNEI. Here the CDR3 reads CASSAPGQGSPLHF. DNA for the CDR3: TGTGCCAGCAGTGCTCCAGGACAGGGTTCACCCCTCCACTTT.

This clonotype was detected ten times or more. The rearrangement joins TRBV12-3 or TRBV12-4 to TRBJ2-7; TRBD2 agrees at 8 bases. The CDR3 extends over 14 amino acids. Trimming at V came to 5 bases and at J to 6 bases, leaving 9 bases not matched to a gene. CDR3 residues: CASSPSGSGFEQYF. CDR3 sequence (DNA): TGTGCCAGCAGTCCCAGCGGGAGCGGATTCGAGCAGTACTTC.

The sample holds many counts of this clonotype. The genes are TRBV2 and TRBJ1-1, with unresolved D. The V end was cut by 4 bases, the J end by 0 bases, with 6 bases between. CDR1 and CDR2 from the germline V gene are SNHLY and FYNNEI. The CDR3 runs 13 residues. DNA for the CDR3: TGTGCCAGCAGTGCACGGTTGAACACTGAAGCTTTCTTT. Its protein product is CASSARLNTEAFF.

This clonotype occurred many times. The rearrangement joins TRBV15 to TRBJ1-2, with D uncertain. This CDR3 has 14 amino acids. Trimming took 3 bases from V and 4 from J, leaving 12 bases between them. Germline V gene sequence: CDR1 LNHNV, CDR2 YYDKDF (reference sequence). CDR3 loop: CATSRPDGFYGYTF. The CDR3 DNA reads TGTGCCACCAGCAGGCCGGACGGGTTCTATGGCTACACCTTC.

J is TRBJ1-2 and V is TRBV6-5; tentatively, D is TRBD1 (6 bases). CDR3 length: 15 residues. From germline, CDR1 is MNHEY and CDR2 SVGAGI. V dropped 2 bases and J dropped 8 bases, with 18 bases sitting between them. The CDR3 reads CASSYRGTQSWGYTF. The CDR3 region has the DNA TGTGCCAGCAGTTACAGAGGGACACAATCGTGGGGCTACACCTTC.

The table lists this clonotype with many counts. The V and J genes are TRBV12-5 and TRBJ1-1, with D perhaps TRBD1 (5 bases). Trimming shortened V by 4 bases and J by 6 bases, and 6 bases separated the two germline ends. This CDR3 has 11 amino acids. Per the germline V gene, CDR1 is LGHNT and CDR2 is FRNRAP. Here the CDR3 reads CASGWGPEAFF. CDR3 DNA: TGTGCTAGTGGTTGGGGACCTGAAGCTTTCTTT.

This clonotype was observed at least ten times. J is TRBJ1-6 and V is TRBV12-3 or TRBV12-4, with 8 positions matching TRBD1. The V segment lost 3 bases and the J segment 5 bases; nucleotides outside the gene matches: 3. CDR3 length: 15 amino acids. CDR3 nucleotide sequence: TGTGCCAGCAGTTTCCCGGACAGGGATAATTCACCCCTCCACTTT. It codes for CASSFPDRDNSPLHF.

Many counts were recorded for this clonotype. CDR3 DNA: TGTGCCACCCAACTAGCGGGCACAGATACGCAGTATTTT. The encoded protein is CATQLAGTDTQYF. J is TRBJ2-3 and V is TRBV6-5; 8 nucleotides align to TRBD2. The CDR3 is 13 amino acids. Losses at the gene ends were 10 bases for V and 1 base for J; bases not matched to a gene: 4. Looked up from germline, CDR1 is MNHEY and CDR2 is SVGAGI.

This clonotype has ten or more counts. This sequence joins TRBV6-1 and TRBJ2-7, with D tentatively TRBD1 or TRBD2 (5 bases each). The CDR3 is 14 amino acids. Germline CDR1 is MNHNS and CDR2 is SASEGT. The V end lost 6 bases, the J end lost 0 bases, and 12 bases lay between the germline ends. The CDR3 loop is CASRDRDHSYEQYF. The CDR3 DNA sequence: TGTGCCAGCAGGGACCGGGACCACTCCTACGAGCAGTACTTC.

This clonotype was observed many times. The chain uses TRBV11-3 and TRBJ2-2; TRBD1 agrees at 7 bases. Germline assignment: CDR1 SGHNT and CDR2 YENEEA. The CDR3 contains 16 residues. J lost 5 bases, V lost 4 bases, and 10 bases had no gene match. The chain's CDR3 is CASSSPDRVSTGELFF. The CDR3 DNA sequence: TGTGCCAGCAGCTCTCCCGACAGGGTTTCGACCGGGGAGCTGTTTTTT.

This clonotype was recorded many times. Being one base from a much bigger clone, this may be a read error. V gene TRBV6-1 combines with J gene TRBJ2-4, with D unclear. Germline lookup yields CDR1 MNHNS and CDR2 SASEGT. The CDR3 sequence is 14 residues long. CDR3 nucleotide sequence: TGTGCCAGCAGTGTACGGACGACTCAAAACATTCAGTGCTTC. Translating it yields CASSVRTTQNIQCF.

This clonotype was seen many times. This chain joins TRBV6-1 and TRBJ1-2; weak D call: TRBD1 (5 bases). In germline, CDR1 is MNHNS, CDR2 SASEGT. Trimming took 2 bases from V and 6 from J, leaving 16 bases between them. The length of the CDR3 is 15 residues. CDR3 nucleotides: TGTGCCAGCAGTGAATCGGGGGAATCGGCGGATGGCTACACCTTC. Its protein product is CASSESGESADGYTF.

This clonotype was recorded at least ten times. The chain carries TRBV29-1 and TRBJ2-2; D possibly corresponds to TRBD1 (7 bases). This CDR3 comprises 17 residues. V was cut by 3 bases and J by 4 bases, with 21 bases left in between. Looked up from germline, CDR1 is SQVTM and CDR2 is ANQGSEA. The CDR3 is CSVDFRQGGVGTGELFF. CDR3 DNA: TGCAGCGTTGACTTCCGGCAGGGGGGCGTAGGCACCGGGGAGCTGTTTTTT.

In this sample, this clonotype turned up many times. This sequence joins TRBV20-1 and TRBJ2-5; 14 bases align to TRBD2. V gave up 6 bases and J gave up 2 bases; unmatched junction bases: 5. Germline-derived CDR1 and CDR2 are DFQATT and SNEGSKA (reference sequence). This CDR3 region has 15 residues. The CDR3 loop is CSAPGLAGVQETQYF. In DNA form, the CDR3 reads TGCAGTGCCCCGGGACTAGCGGGGGTACAAGAGACCCAGTACTTC.

This clonotype was counted at least ten times. The V gene is TRBV30, the J gene TRBJ1-2; TRBD1 is a possible D gene (6 bases). CDR1 GTSNPN and CDR2 SVGIG come from the germline V gene (reference sequence). CDR3 length: 12 residues. The V gene lost 5 bases and the J gene lost 4 bases, with 11 bases spanning the gap. This chain's CDR3 is CAWETGLYGYTF. Here the CDR3 DNA reads TGTGCCTGGGAGACAGGCCTCTATGGCTACACCTTC.

On this clonotype: The junction departs from the called germline gene at one end, perhaps through a read error. The chain carries TRBV6-1 and TRBJ1-3; perhaps TRBD1 as D (6 bases). This CDR3 contains 16 residues. Germline V gives CDR1 MNHNS, CDR2 SASEGT. CDR3 region: CASSLRGGSKRNTISF. Here the CDR3 DNA reads TGTGCCAGCAGTCTCCGTGGGGGCAGCAAAAGAAACACCATATCTTTT.

This chain connects TRBV4-1 to TRBJ1-1; weak D call: TRBD1 (5 bases). Trimming removed 3 bases from V and 1 base from J, with 15 bases in between. The CDR3 is made up of 16 amino acids. Germline V gene lookup returns CDR1 MGHRA and CDR2 YSYEKL. The CDR3 region has the DNA TGCGCCAGCAGCCAGAGCAGAGTCAGGGCGAACACTGAAGCTTTCTTT. Translation gives CASSQSRVRANTEAFF.

The chain employs TRBV2 and TRBJ2-5; 10 bases are shared with TRBD1. After removal of 0 bases from V and 4 bases from J, the junction contained 5 bases not matched to a gene. Per the germline V gene, CDR1 is SNHLY and CDR2 is FYNNEI. This CDR3 comprises 16 residues. The CDR3 loop reads CASSEAWRTGGETQYF. The CDR3 DNA follows: TGTGCCAGCAGTGAAGCTTGGCGGACAGGGGGAGAGACCCAGTACTTC.

This clonotype came up a few times. One end of the junction fails to match germline, which may point to a read error. The V call is TRBV6-1, the J call TRBJ1-2; the D gene is possibly TRBD1 (6 bases). The V gene's germline CDR1 is MNHNS and CDR2 SASEGT. There are 14 residues in the CDR3. DNA of the CDR3: TGTGCCAGCAGAGTTATAGGGGACAACTATGGCTACATCTTC. Its translation is CASRVIGDNYGYIF.